These 5 T cell receptor beta chains were sequenced from one sample in a study of cytomegalovirus exposure and HLA in healthy donors. Vbeta (60) and Jbeta (13) primers were used in the PCR. The method was immunoSEQ multiplex PCR; TCRdb's version includes in-frame clones alone and lacks a portion of them. Of 150,000 to 250,000 clones in the sample, less than 80% are singletons; the top ten hold nearly 4.5%. The sequenced material came from PBMCs. Receptor source: a woman in her 30s in good health and CMV-seropositive.

The gene calls are TRBV9 and TRBJ2-5; 10 positions match TRBD2. Looked up from germline, CDR1 is SGDLS and CDR2 is YYNGEE. V lost 2 bases and J lost 2; bases outside the gene matches: 6. This CDR3 has 16 amino acids. The CDR3 nucleotides are TGTGCCAGCAGCGTTGGGTCTAGCGGGGGTCAAGAGACCCAGTACTTC. This codes for CASSVGSSGGQETQYF.

V gene TRBV10-2 combines with J gene TRBJ2-2, with TRBD1 identical over 7 bases. This CDR3 contains 14 residues. Germline V gene lookup returns CDR1 WSHSY and CDR2 SAAADI. J lost 5 bases, V lost 5 bases, and 5 bases had no gene match. The CDR3 DNA reads TGCGCCAGCAGTAGGGACAGTGGTACCGGGGAGCTGTTTTTT. Translation gives CASSRDSGTGELFF.

The chain combines TRBV7-2 with TRBJ1-5, with 10 bases fitting TRBD1. Germline V gives CDR1 SGHTA, CDR2 FQGNSA. The CDR3 has 15 amino acids. V shed 4 bases, J shed 5 bases, and the junction held 5 bases outside the gene matches. CDR3 region: CASSSIGQGDQPQHF. The CDR3 coding sequence is TGTGCCAGCAGCTCCATCGGACAGGGGGATCAGCCCCAGCATTTT. The whole variable domain, remainder taken from reference TRBV7-2 and TRBJ1-5, is GAGVSQSPSNKVTEKGKDVELRCDPISGHTALYWYRQSLGQGLEFLIYFQGNSAPDKSGLPSDRFSAERTGGSVSTLTIQRTQQEDSAVYLCASSSIGQGDQPQHFGDGTRLSIL.

This chain connects TRBV27 to TRBJ2-5; D unclear. V lost 2 bases and J lost 0, with 10 bases in between. CDR3 length: 15 amino acids. Per germline, CDR1 MNHEY and CDR2 SMNVEV (reference sequence). CDR3 amino acids: CASSLLSRYQETQYF. The CDR3 bases are TGTGCCAGCAGTTTACTGTCCAGGTACCAAGAGACCCAGTACTTC.

The CDR3 is CASSSLSGSRNEQFF. CDR3 nucleotides: TGTGCCAGCAGCTCATTGAGCGGGAGTAGGAATGAGCAGTTCTTC. V usage is TRBV7-9 and J usage is TRBJ2-1, with 8 bases matching TRBD2. CDR1 and CDR2 (germline): SEHNR, FQNEAQ (reference sequence). Trimming took 4 bases from V and 7 from J; bases not matched to a gene: 9. The CDR3 loop spans 15 amino acids.